This is a list of T cell receptor beta chains from one sample in a study of blood T cell repertoires in COVID-19. Measured with immunoSEQ multiplex PCR; TCRdb has only the in-frame clones, and not every one. In the table there are 130,000 to 150,000 clones, about four fifths of which are singletons. What was sequenced was PBMCs or T cells enriched from blood (not recorded which). The receptors come from a man in his fifties or sixties who had recovered from COVID-19. The CDR3 runs from the conserved cysteine through the conserved F or W. D genes are given only for firm matches. Part of the rows lack a size; the others show once, few, many or a class for expanded clones.

J	V	D	size	CDR3	DNA
TRBJ2-5	TRBV24-1	TRBD2	.	CATSDGREETQYF	TGTGCCACCAGTGATGGGAGGGAAGAGACCCAGTACTTC
TRBJ1-1	TRBV11-2	TRBD1	once	CASSLGLDRVNTEAFF	TGTGCCAGCAGCTTAGGGCTAGACAGGGTTAACACTGAAGCTTTCTTT
TRBJ2-5	TRBV5-1	.	once	CASSVGTLQTQYF	TGCGCCAGCAGCGTCGGGACACTGCAGACCCAGTACTTC
TRBJ2-1	TRBV2	TRBD2	.	CASSEGASGRGDEQFF	TGTGCCAGCAGTGAAGGCGCTAGCGGGAGAGGGGATGAGCAGTTCTTC
TRBJ2-3	TRBV27	TRBD2	.	CASSLGAGGPLHTQYF	TGTGCCAGCAGTTTAGGGGCGGGGGGGCCCTTGCATACGCAGTATTTT
TRBJ1-3	TRBV3-1/TRBV3-2	TRBD1	.	CASSHSRDSLPTGNTIYF	TGTGCCAGCAGCCATAGCCGGGACAGCCTACCAACTGGAAACACCATATATTTT
TRBJ1-4	TRBV5-1	.	.	CASSRNRPNEKLFF	TGCGCCAGCAGCAGGAACAGGCCTAATGAAAAACTGTTTTTT
TRBJ2-5	TRBV6-6	TRBD1	.	CASKQGRETQYF	TGTGCCAGCAAACAGGGGAGAGAGACCCAGTACTTC
TRBJ1-1	TRBV4-3	.	.	CASSPAQQVTEAFF	TGCGCCAGCAGTCCAGCCCAGCAGGTGACTGAAGCTTTCTTT
TRBJ1-1	TRBV18	TRBD1	.	CASSQRQGNTEAFF	TGTGCCAGCTCACAGCGACAGGGGAACACTGAAGCTTTCTTT
TRBJ2-2	TRBV28	TRBD2	.	CASSLGGLAGGRNTGELFF	TGTGCCAGCAGTTTGGGTGGACTAGCGGGGGGCCGAAACACCGGGGAGCTGTTTTTT
TRBJ2-5	TRBV7-9	TRBD2	.	CASSSQRGGAETQYF	TGTGCCAGCAGCAGCCAACGGGGGGGGGCAGAGACCCAGTACTTC
TRBJ1-4	TRBV21-1	.	.	CASSKADRGATNEKLFF	TGTGCCAGCAGCAAAGCGGACAGGGGGGCAACTAATGAAAAACTGTTTTTT
TRBJ1-3	TRBV5-1	TRBD1	.	CASSLGGQGNTIYF	TGCGCCAGCAGCTTGGGTGGACAGGGGAACACCATATATTTT
TRBJ1-3	TRBV4-3	TRBD1	.	CASSLLGTVAGNTIYF	TGCGCCAGCAGCCTACTCGGGACAGTCGCTGGAAACACCATATATTTT
TRBJ2-7	TRBV2	TRBD1	.	CASRMDRDSYEQYF	TGTGCCAGCAGAATGGACAGGGATTCCTACGAGCAGTACTTC
TRBJ2-1	TRBV9	TRBD2	.	CASSVGLAGGLNEQFF	TGTGCCAGCAGCGTAGGTCTAGCGGGGGGTTTGAATGAGCAGTTCTTC
TRBJ1-6	TRBV7-8	TRBD1	.	CASSPDRGYSPLHF	TGTGCCAGCAGCCCGGACAGGGGATATTCACCCCTCCACTTT
TRBJ2-5	TRBV15	TRBD1	few	CATSTPGTGKETQYF	TGTGCCACCAGCACACCCGGGACAGGAAAAGAGACCCAGTACTTC
TRBJ1-3	TRBV30	.	.	CAWTWGGDTIYF	TGTGCCTGGACTTGGGGGGGGGACACCATATATTTT
TRBJ1-2	TRBV27	TRBD1	few	CASSLGQGSNYGYTF	TGTGCCAGCAGTTTGGGACAGGGGAGCAACTATGGCTACACCTTC
TRBJ2-2	TRBV27	.	.	CASSLWSGTLNTGELFF	TGTGCCAGCAGTTTATGGTCCGGGACACTCAACACCGGGGAGCTGTTTTTT
TRBJ1-2	TRBV19	.	.	CASRGGALWGYTF	TGTGCCTCCCGAGGGGGGGCGCTTTGGGGCTACACCTTC
TRBJ1-3	TRBV7-4	TRBD1	.	CASSLGRGQASFSGNTIYF	TGTGCCAGCAGCTTAGGCCGGGGACAGGCGTCTTTCTCTGGAAACACCATATATTTT
TRBJ1-5	TRBV5-1	.	.	CASSLDSLNQPQHF	TGCGCCAGCAGCTTGGACAGTCTCAATCAGCCCCAGCATTTT
TRBJ2-7	TRBV27	.	.	CASSSRSGQAYEQYF	TGTGCCAGCAGTTCTCGCTCGGGACAAGCCTACGAGCAGTACTTC
TRBJ2-1	TRBV5-1	TRBD2	.	CASSITPSGGYNEQFF	TGCGCCAGCAGCATCACGCCTAGCGGGGGCTACAATGAGCAGTTCTTC
TRBJ1-6	TRBV18	TRBD1	.	CASSPRRQGDSPLHF	TGTGCCAGCTCACCACGGCGACAGGGTGATTCACCCCTCCACTTT
TRBJ2-3	TRBV11-3	TRBD2	.	CASSFGGGGDTQYF	TGTGCCAGCAGCTTCGGGGGGGGAGGAGATACGCAGTATTTT
TRBJ1-5	TRBV2	TRBD1	.	CASLPGTAVNQPQHF	TGTGCCAGCCTACCGGGGACAGCCGTCAATCAGCCCCAGCATTTT
TRBJ1-1	TRBV5-1	.	.	CASSFNAGNTEAFF	TGCGCCAGCAGCTTTAATGCGGGGAACACTGAAGCTTTCTTT
TRBJ1-4	TRBV7-6	.	many	CASSLANGGELFF	TGTGCCAGCAGCTTAGCGAACGGGGGTGAACTGTTTTTT
TRBJ1-2	TRBV19	TRBD1	.	CASSGDRGLYGYTF	TGTGCCAGTAGCGGTGACAGGGGACTTTATGGCTACACCTTC
TRBJ2-7	TRBV3-1/TRBV3-2	TRBD2	.	CASSQGGGEQYF	TGTGCCAGCAGCCAAGGGGGGGGCGAGCAGTACTTC
TRBJ1-5	TRBV5-1	TRBD1	.	CASSLFSLDRGDNQPQHF	TGCGCCAGCAGCTTGTTCTCCCTGGACAGGGGCGACAATCAGCCCCAGCATTTT
TRBJ1-2	TRBV12-3/TRBV12-4	.	.	CASNSGGVLGYTF	TGTGCCAGCAATTCGGGGGGTGTTTTAGGCTACACCTTC
TRBJ1-6	TRBV11-2	.	.	CASSRSSLGSTSPLHF	TGTGCCAGCAGCCGAAGTTCACTGGGCAGCACTTCACCCCTCCACTTT
TRBJ2-1	TRBV9	TRBD2	.	CASSAQAGAAVEQFF	TGTGCCAGCAGCGCGCAAGCGGGAGCCGCGGTTGAGCAGTTCTTC
TRBJ1-1	TRBV11-2	TRBD1	.	CASSSDRVRAFF	TGTGCCAGCAGCTCAGACAGGGTACGCGCTTTCTTT
TRBJ2-1	TRBV25-1	TRBD2	.	CASTDSGGAYNEQFF	TGTGCCAGCACCGATAGCGGGGGGGCCTACAATGAGCAGTTCTTC
TRBJ1-2	TRBV10-3	.	once	CAISEQGRGGYTF	TGTGCCATCAGTGAACAGGGAAGGGGTGGCTACACCTTC
TRBJ1-1	TRBV4-2	.	.	CASSQDGGRSNTEAFF	TGTGCCAGCAGCCAAGACGGGGGACGGTCGAACACTGAAGCTTTCTTT
TRBJ2-5	TRBV5-1	TRBD1	.	CASSTGQTNQETQYF	TGCGCCAGCAGCACGGGACAGACTAACCAAGAGACCCAGTACTTC
TRBJ1-6	TRBV5-1	.	.	CASSLSVQPYNSPLHF	TGCGCCAGCAGCTTATCAGTACAGCCTTATAATTCACCCCTCCACTTT
TRBJ1-1	TRBV27	.	.	CASSLRQPNTEAFF	TGTGCCAGCAGTTTACGACAGCCTAACACTGAAGCTTTCTTT
TRBJ1-1	TRBV2	TRBD1	.	CASSGQGKDTEAFF	TGTGCCAGCAGTGGACAGGGAAAAGACACTGAAGCTTTCTTT
TRBJ2-1	TRBV5-1	TRBD1	few	CASSLVAGQGNNEQFF	TGCGCCAGCAGCTTGGTCGCGGGACAGGGGAACAATGAGCAGTTCTTC
TRBJ2-5	TRBV18	.	.	CASSPAGPGETQYF	TGTGCCAGCTCACCGGCGGGGCCGGGAGAGACCCAGTACTTC